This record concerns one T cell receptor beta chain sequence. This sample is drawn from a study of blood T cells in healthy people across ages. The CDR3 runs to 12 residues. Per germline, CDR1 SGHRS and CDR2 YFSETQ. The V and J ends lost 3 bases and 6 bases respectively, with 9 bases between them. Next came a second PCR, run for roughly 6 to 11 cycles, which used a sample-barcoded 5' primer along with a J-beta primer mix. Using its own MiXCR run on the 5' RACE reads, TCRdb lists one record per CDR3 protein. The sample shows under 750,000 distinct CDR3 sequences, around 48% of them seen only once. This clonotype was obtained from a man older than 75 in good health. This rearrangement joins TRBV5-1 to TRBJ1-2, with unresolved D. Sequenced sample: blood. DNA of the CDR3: TGCGCCAGCAGCTCGGCAAGTGATGGCTACACCTTC. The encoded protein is CASSSASDGYTF.